Following are 18 T cell receptor beta chains from one sample sequenced in a study of T cell changes during pregnancy in multiple sclerosis. Repertoires were generated with immunoSEQ multiplex PCR, while TCRdb's copy carries only in-frame clones and drops some. Here the sample spans about 52,000 clones, 80% to 95% being singletons. The sample consisted of CD4+ T cells from peripheral blood mononuclear cells, taken in the third trimester of pregnancy. These TCRs come from a female donor with multiple sclerosis, enrolled in a pregnancy study.

Worth noting for this clone: The sample has other DNA sequences that encode this CDR3 too. The chain combines TRBV30 with TRBJ1-2; D call uncertain. CDR3 length: 12 residues. Germline assignment: CDR1 GTSNPN and CDR2 SVGIG (reference sequence). V lost 0 bases, J lost 4 bases, and 6 bases lay in between. CDR3: CAWSVGGYGYTF. For the CDR3, the DNA is TGTGCCTGGAGTGTAGGCGGCTATGGCTACACCTTC.

The chain combines TRBV5-6 with TRBJ2-3; perhaps TRBD1 as D (5 bases). The V gene lost 1 base and the J gene lost 0 bases, with 6 bases spanning the gap. This CDR3 is built from 14 residues. From germline, CDR1 is SGHDT and CDR2 YYEEEE. CDR3 nucleotides: TGTGCCAGCAGCTTGTGGACAAGCACAGATACGCAGTATTTT. Encoded protein: CASSLWTSTDTQYF.

V usage is TRBV15 and J usage is TRBJ1-1; 9 bases line up with TRBD1. The CDR3 is 16 residues long. With V trimmed by 9 bases and J by 10 bases, 21 bases remained unmatched. The germline CDR1 and CDR2 sequences are LNHNV and YYDKDF (reference sequence). CDR3 in DNA: TGTGCCACTGATCCACGGGGGGACAGGGCGGCGTCTGCAGCTTTCTTT. Protein product: CATDPRGDRAASAAFF.

The gene calls are TRBV5-6 and TRBJ1-2; D ambiguous. The germline V gene has CDR1 SGHDT and CDR2 YYEEEE. The CDR3 runs 16 residues. Deletions cut 1 base from V and 4 bases from J, with 17 bases between. The CDR3 nucleotides read TGTGCCAGCAGCTTGAGGAGTATGGGTTTATTCTATGGCTACACCTTC. Protein: CASSLRSMGLFYGYTF.

This clone was seen only once. This chain uses TRBV7-3 with TRBJ2-3; 9 bases are shared with TRBD1. The CDR3 extends over 16 amino acids. Germline V gives CDR1 SGHTA, CDR2 FQGTGA. Trimming removed 5 bases from V and 3 bases from J; junction bases left unmatched: 9. The CDR3 DNA follows: TGTGCCAGCAGCCCCCGGACAGGGGCGGCGACAGATACGCAGTATTTT. Encoded protein: CASSPRTGAATDTQYF.

The CDR3 reads CASSTPSGANVLTF. The CDR3 DNA is TGTGCCAGCTCAACACCCTCTGGGGCCAACGTCCTGACTTTC. The chain couples TRBV27 to TRBJ2-6; D gene ambiguous. V was pared by 8 bases and J by 0 bases, with 8 bases between. The CDR3 is made up of 14 amino acids. Germline V CDR1 and CDR2: MNHEY, SMNVEV (reference sequence).

The CDR3 protein is CASSAQGTVGNQPQHF. The CDR3 DNA follows: TGTGCCAGTAGTGCTCAGGGTACCGTCGGCAATCAGCCCCAGCATTTT. The chain has TRBV19 and TRBJ1-5; tentative D call: TRBD1 (5 bases). The CDR3 totals 16 residues. The V end was cut by 5 bases, the J end by 2 bases, with 16 bases between. Germline V gene sequence: CDR1 LNHDA, CDR2 SQIVND (reference sequence). The variable domain in full, with the rest retrieved from reference TRBV19 and TRBJ1-5, is DGGITQSPKYLFRKEGQNVTLSCEQNLNHDAMYWYRQDPGQGLRLIYYSQIVNDFQKGDIAEGYSVSREKKESFPLTVTSAQKNPTAFYLCASSAQGTVGNQPQHFGDGTRLSIL.

This clone was picked up one time. The chain links TRBV27 to TRBJ1-2; 9 bases fit TRBD1. The CDR3 is 16 amino acids. V lost 1 base and J lost 8; bases outside the gene matches: 11. Germline V CDR1 and CDR2: MNHEY, SMNVEV (reference sequence). The CDR3 DNA reads TGTGCCAGCAGTTTATTGTTTACAGGGGGCGCTTCCGGCTACACCTTC. This encodes CASSLLFTGGASGYTF.

The V gene is TRBV6-5, the J gene TRBJ1-3; D might be TRBD1 (6 bases). The CDR3 is made up of 16 amino acids. Trimming cost V 1 base and J 4 bases, with 14 bases left between them. Germline V gives CDR1 MNHEY, CDR2 SVGAGI. DNA of the CDR3: TGTGCCAGCAGTTACTATGGGGTGGGGGCGGGAAACACCATATATTTT. Its translation is CASSYYGVGAGNTIYF.

The chain has TRBV5-4 and TRBJ2-5; possible D gene TRBD2, 6 bases. The CDR3 contains 13 residues. The V and J ends lost 2 bases and 5 bases respectively, with 10 bases between them. CDR1 is SGHNT, CDR2 YYREEE, per germline (reference sequence). The CDR3 nucleotides read TGTGCCAGCAGCTTTTATCTAGCGGAGACCCAGTACTTC. It specifies CASSFYLAETQYF.

The J gene is TRBJ1-2, the V gene TRBV9, with D unclear. Germline CDR1 is SGDLS and CDR2 is YYNGEE. Trimming stripped 0 bases from V and 0 bases from J, with 6 bases between. The CDR3 runs 14 residues. DNA for the CDR3: TGTGCCAGCAGCGTAGGAGCTTCTAACTATGGCTACACCTTC. Its translation is CASSVGASNYGYTF.

This clone was detected once. V and J are TRBV9 and TRBJ1-3; D unresolved. The CDR3 has 13 residues. Trimming took off 0 bases at V and 4 bases at J, with 5 bases between the two ends. Germline V lookup: CDR1 SGDLS, CDR2 YYNGEE. The CDR3 coding sequence is TGTGCCAGCAGCGTAGCTGTCGGAAACACCATATATTTT. Protein product: CASSVAVGNTIYF. Variable domain in full (rest from reference TRBV9 and TRBJ1-3): DSGVTQTPKHLITATGQRVTLRCSPRSGDLSVYWYQQSLDQGLQFLIQYYNGEERAKGNILERFSAQQFPDLHSELNLSSLELGDSALYFCASSVAVGNTIYFGEGSWLTVV.

The chain employs TRBV7-2 and TRBJ2-1; perhaps TRBD2 as D (7 bases). V lost 3 bases and J 8 bases, leaving 14 bases between the germline ends. CDR3 size: 14 residues. Germline V gene sequence: CDR1 SGHTA, CDR2 FQGNSA. The CDR3 DNA follows: TGTGCCAGCAGCTTGGTAGGGGGGGCATATGAGCAGTTCTTC. It encodes CASSLVGGAYEQFF.

This clone was counted a single time. The rearrangement links TRBV6-1 to TRBJ1-4; TRBD1 agrees at 10 bases. The CDR3 is made up of 14 amino acids. Germline V CDR1 and CDR2: MNHNS, SASEGT. V trimming: 5 bases; J trimming: 5 bases; junction bases outside the gene matches: 2. The DNA for the CDR3 is TGTGCCAGCAGTCCGGACAGGGGGAATGAAAAACTGTTTTTT. It is translated as CASSPDRGNEKLFF.

The rearrangement links TRBV5-4 to TRBJ2-7; 12 bases align to TRBD2. Germline CDR1 and CDR2: SGHNT and YYREEE (reference sequence). V shed 2 bases, J shed 0 bases, and the junction held 3 bases outside the gene matches. This CDR3 comprises 16 residues. For the CDR3, the DNA is TGTGCCAGCAGCTTACTAGCGGGGGGCCTCTCCTACGAGCAGTACTTC. It translates to CASSLLAGGLSYEQYF.

This chain connects TRBV5-6 to TRBJ2-1; the D is unclear. V lost 2 bases, J lost 8 bases, and 11 bases lay in between. The CDR3 loop spans 13 amino acids. Germline V gene data show CDR1 as SGHDT and CDR2 as YYEEEE. CDR3 coding DNA: TGTGCCAGCAGCTTAGCTGTTAGTTATGAGCAGTTCTTC. The encoded protein is CASSLAVSYEQFF.

The table lists this clone with a count of one. This sequence joins TRBV7-9 and TRBJ1-1, with D hard to call. V lost 7 bases, J lost 2 bases, and 11 bases lay in between. Per the germline V gene, CDR1 is SEHNR and CDR2 is FQNEAQ (reference sequence). CDR3 size: 13 residues. CDR3 protein: CASMAQSNTEAFF. CDR3 DNA sequence: TGTGCCAGCATGGCACAGAGCAACACTGAAGCTTTCTTT.

This clone was observed once. This rearrangement joins TRBV18 to TRBJ1-5; D is unclear. Per germline, CDR1 KGHSH and CDR2 LQKENI. Trimming took off 2 bases at V and 5 bases at J, with 7 bases between the two ends. This CDR3 has 13 amino acids. The CDR3 spells CASSPGPDQPQHF. Written as DNA, the CDR3 is TGTGCCAGCTCACCAGGGCCGGATCAGCCCCAGCATTTT.